The source of this T cell receptor (beta chain) is a study of T cells in Graves' hyperthyroidism and ophthalmopathy (dated by TCRdb to the late 2010s). A note on the overall study: Peripheral blood was collected at initial diagnosis, before any treatment. The roughly 100 discovery patients were randomly divided into training and test sets at a 7:3 ratio. TCR Vbeta CDR3 sequencing of approximately 140 peripheral blood samples (43 ophthalmopathy, about 74 hyperthyroidism and approximately 17 progressor patients) is reported in the paper. To identify distinguishing TCR V-J signatures, a discovery cohort of some 100 patients was used, comprising 40 to 45 with Graves' ophthalmopathy and around 57 with stable Graves' hyperthyroidism. Prospective prediction of ophthalmopathy was tested in an independent validation cohort consisting of roughly 20 hyperthyroidism patients and approximately 16 patients who later progressed to ophthalmopathy. Once sampling was done, hyperthyroidism patients were given methimazole at a starting dose of 30 mg daily, whereas ophthalmopathy patients were given high-dose intravenous methylprednisolone. In about six Graves' hyperthyroidism patients, the study also compared T-cell repertoires from thyroid tissue with T-cell repertoires from blood. Here is what the overall study found, with its caveats: Sample size was not statistically predetermined, and blinding of investigators to group allocation was not performed. In validation, the model predicted progression to ophthalmopathy a median of about 6.8 months before onset, with 65% to 71% sensitivity and roughly 72% specificity. Most expanded thyroid clonotypes (frequency above 0.001) were also found in blood, which suggests that blood repertoires may mirror thyroid immune responses. A model built on a 13 V-J signature distinguished ophthalmopathy from stable hyperthyroidism, reaching 85% to 90% sensitivity and under 84% specificity in cross-validation and 80%/75% in testing.

The TCR beta CDR3 regions were amplified from the RNA transcripts. The TCR CDR3 was subjected to a first round of RT-PCR using the HTBI primer set and the Qiagen OneStep RT-PCR kit. The libraries were constructed in a second round of multiplex PCR and then size-selected and purified. The libraries were sequenced on an Illumina HiSeq2000 using paired-end 100 bp reads. As for how the authors treated the data: SOAPnuke was used to process the raw data, with reads discarded if the reads contained adapters or uncalled bases, had a mean Phred below 15, or lacked an exact constant-primer or identifier match. High-quality paired reads were merged with COPE v1.2.5, and unique nucleotide sequences were defined as clonotypes. MiTCR v1.1 was used to align the clonotypes against IMGT TRBV, TRBD and TRBJ reference segments. Only V-J combinations with frequency above 0.0001, covering roughly 99% of repertoires, were analysed. A TCS score was defined as the ratio between F50 (clonal expansion) and ExV (chaos), using BLOSUM62-based TCRdist between CDR3 peptides within each V-J. Welch's t-statistics and random forest reduced roughly 500 V-J features to 13, which were used in a naive Bayes classifier (R e1071). The Morisita-Horn index was used to measure how similar the thyroid and blood repertoires were. TCRdb trimmed the raw reads at Q25, called clones with MiXCR and kept productive beta chains. Every entry covers one CDR3 protein and lists the most common genes and DNA from its rows. TCRdb, not the original authors, processed these V and J calls. Within this sample are more than 95,000 distinct CDR3 sequences, with 45% to 50% of them counted one time only. Together, the top ten hold approximately 27% of the sample.

Worth noting for this clonotype: Its recognized antigen is unknown. No per-base quality is available; no much larger clone lies one base away.

A patient counted as having stable Graves' hyperthyroidism if no progression to ophthalmopathy occurred over 18 months of follow-up. Hyperthyroidism patients were aged 18 to 65 years and newly diagnosed, with disease duration of less than 2 months. Any patient with an uncontrolled infection, another autoimmune disease, pregnancy or lactation was excluded. Diagnoses were established on the basis of clinical symptoms, serum thyroxine and TRAb, thyroid ultrasound, and orbital computed tomography. Ficoll-Paque density gradient centrifugation was used to isolate PBMCs from around 10 ml of fresh peripheral blood. Total RNA was extracted with Trizol reagent, and quality was checked on an Agilent 2100 Bioanalyzer. Taken from cysteine to phenylalanine, the CDR3 has 14 residues. The kept DNA is CDR3 alone, 42 bases in frame from the first base. V sheds 5 bases and J sheds 0 bases, leaving 10 bases between their ends. The germline V gene encodes CDR1 SEHNR and CDR2 FQNEAQ (reference sequence).

The sequence is built from TRBV7-9 and TRBJ1-2; perhaps TRBD1 is the D gene, with 6 bases matching. Sequenced: blood. This sequence originates from a man between 35 and 55 years old with Graves' hyperthyroidism. In nucleotides, the sequence is TGTGCCAGCAGCCCTCGGACAGCTAACTATGGCTACACCTTC. Its coded protein is CASSPRTANYGYTF.